This TCR beta chain was sequenced for a study of blood T cells in healthy people across ages. As for the study in general: Capturing about one barcoded beta molecule per two T cells was achieved by template switching.

Whole-study findings and limits: The study found TCR beta diversity correlated strongly with naive T cell percentage.

As regards this clonotype: Its specificity is unknown.

The extraction recovered at least 5 micrograms of total RNA per sample. CDR1 and CDR2 from the germline V gene are DFQATT and SNEGSKA (reference sequence). V dropped 0 bases and J dropped 11 bases, with 19 bases sitting between them. The CDR3 consists of 14 residues. The second PCR ran roughly 6 to 11 cycles with a sample-barcoded 5' primer and J-beta primers. A template-switch adaptor with 12 random nucleotides tagged each cDNA molecule. MiXCR, run by TCRdb on the 5' RACE reads, gives a single entry per CDR3 protein. The sample has roughly 860,000 distinct CDR3 sequences, about 62% seen once; the top ten hold about 27%.

The sequence came from a man aged 25-45 years in good health. The chain links TRBV20-1 to TRBJ2-5, with a possible D match to TRBD1 (5 bases). Sequencing used blood. The CDR3 loop is CSARDRTRYNEQYF. The CDR3 DNA is TGCAGTGCTAGAGACAGGACACGTTACAATGAGCAGTACTTC.